This record covers a single T cell receptor beta chain. The data derive from a study of follicular helper T cells after annual influenza vaccination. Overall study context: Blood was drawn on days 0, 7 and 28 after vaccination.

Time point: 2015-2016 season, 7 days after influenza vaccination. Adults were given seasonal inactivated influenza vaccine, and blood CD4 subsets were sorted before and after vaccination. The V end was cut by 0 bases, the J end by 8 bases, with 11 bases between. This CDR3 spans 13 amino acids. Germline assignment: CDR1 SGHDT and CDR2 YYEEEE. Clones were read by immunoSEQ multiplex PCR, and TCRdb kept only the in-frame ones, dropping some. The sample has roughly 9,700 clones, roughly 80% seen once. This material consisted of CXCR5- memory CD4+ T cells sorted from blood, taken 7 days after influenza vaccination. The chain carries TRBV5-6 and TRBJ1-2; no reliable D call. The receptor was derived from an adult who received the influenza vaccine. The CDR3 is CASSLVGKKGYTF. The CDR3 bases are TGTGCCAGCAGCTTGGTAGGGAAGAAGGGCTACACCTTC.